This T cell receptor (beta chain) was identified during a study of Ad26.COV2.S vaccination and SARS-CoV-2 variants. Sequenced by immunoSEQ multiplex PCR; TCRdb stores in-frame clones only, minus some. The sample lists about 350,000 clones, 92% occurring once. A word on this clone: Its antigen remains unknown.

The CDR3 loop spans 18 amino acids. Trimming removed 4 bases from V and 4 bases from J, with 26 bases in between. Germline V CDR1 and CDR2: SGHRS, YFSETQ. Notes on the study in general: Assessments of TCR breadth and depth may have underestimated the total T cell responses.

This clonotype originated in a human donor who had recovered from COVID-19. Sequences were derived from peripheral blood, sampled after recovery from COVID-19. This sequence joins TRBV5-1 and TRBJ1-2; TRBD1 is a possible D gene (5 bases). CDR3 sequence (DNA): TGCGCCAGCAGCCCAGGGTTGGATGGGTGGCAGGCCTCCTATGGCTACACCTTC. This sequence encodes CASSPGLDGWQASYGYTF.